This T cell receptor beta chain came from a study of regulatory T cells in long-lasting Graves disease. This clonotype was seen a handful of times. Building of the TCR beta libraries involved iRepertoire HTBI primers and Arm-PCR of CDR3 regions. TCRdb recomputed calls from the multiplex PCR reads with MiXCR, one row per CDR3 protein. Of hundreds of thousands of distinct CDR3 sequences in the sample, about 15% were seen once. Time point noted: newly diagnosed GD, antithyroid drugs for less than 3 months. RNA isolated from PBMCs was used to make the TCR library. Each patient gave approximately 9 milliliters of EDTA-anticoagulated peripheral blood. These data were also reused for a study on T cells in Graves' hyperthyroidism and ophthalmopathy. That investigation notes: Patients having uncontrolled infection, another autoimmune disease, pregnancy or lactation were not included.

The sequence was collected from a woman aged 40 to 50 with Graves disease. The material sequenced was peripheral blood mononuclear cells (PBMCs), taken at new diagnosis, from a patient treated with antithyroid drugs.

CDR3 region: CASSPGGYEEEKLFF. The CDR3 region has the DNA TGTGCCAGCAGCCCCGGCGGGTATGAAGAAGAAAAACTGTTTTTT. The chain joins TRBV28 to TRBJ1-4; D remains ambiguous. CDR3 length: 15 residues. The V end was cut by 6 bases, the J end by 8 bases, with 19 bases between. Germline values: CDR1 MDHEN, CDR2 SYDVKM.